This T cell receptor beta chain was identified during a study of blood T cells in healthy people across ages (dated by TCRdb to between 2014 and 2017). For context, the study as a whole: In model experiments, roughly one uniquely barcoded TCR beta cDNA molecule per two T cells was captured by template switching. Age-related changes in TCR beta repertoire diversity were measured in the study by deep sequencing normalized with unique cDNA molecular identifiers. The donors were split into four age groups: young (average 16 years), middle-aged (39), aged (more than 60) and long-lived (approximately 80). To avoid experimental bias, donors of different ages were spread randomly across the sequencing lanes. Two additional independent replicas of 1 million unique cDNA reads from the same blood draw were analyzed for two donors (one aged 18 to 29 and one aged 80 or older). Study-wide conclusions, independent of this receptor: Compared with the aged group, the long-lived group had more naive CD4+ T cells, fewer expanded clones and increased TCR diversity, suggesting age selection. Donor CMV infection status was unknown, potentially confounding age-related changes in expanded clonotypes. Observed TCR beta diversity per million T cells fell roughly linearly with age, and a significant reduction was already apparent by age roughly 40. Estimates of total diversity based on one million sequenced T cells were regarded as lower bounds and as underestimates. Because profiling used bulk unsorted PBMCs, naive and antigen-experienced compartments could not be compared conclusively. The percentage of naive T cells measured by flow cytometry correlated strongly with observed TCR beta diversity.

This clonotype was seen more than once but under ten times. Its antigen is still unknown. No clone much larger than this one lies a single base away; base qualities are absent. The library was obtained by 5' RACE. Sequencing was performed on an Illumina HiSeq 2500. A second PCR of roughly 6 to 12 cycles was run with a J-beta primer mix and a sample-barcoded 5' primer. A template-switch 5' adaptor carrying 12 random nucleotides introduced a unique molecular identifier onto each TCR beta cDNA molecule. Each sample yielded at least 3 million CDR3-containing paired-end reads. The Mint cDNA synthesis kit, primed by a TRBC-specific oligonucleotide, was used to synthesize first-strand cDNA from all RNA. All cDNA was treated with uracil-DNA glycosylase and then went through a first 18-cycle PCR with the universal primers M1SS and BC2_uni_R. Regarding the original processing steps: Normalization of each sample was performed by random selection of 1 million high-quality reads, each carrying a distinct molecular identifier. Instead of being binned into consensus sequences, reads with shared molecular identifiers were discarded. MiTCR, run with a Q25 quality threshold and the strictest error-elimination algorithm, handled CDR3 identification, clonotype clustering and error correction. A nonparametric unseen species model with Euler transformation was used to estimate lower-bound total TCR beta diversity. Using fastp at Q25 and MiXCR, TCRdb reprocessed the public reads and kept productive beta chains. Each entry is one CDR3 protein sequence, shown with its most common DNA and genes. TCRdb's processing, not the study's, gives the V and J calls here. The sample contains 800,000 to 1,000,000 distinct CDR3 sequences, around 49% of them found a single time. The ten largest clones represent roughly 13% of the sample.

Donors were 40 or so systemically healthy Caucasian individuals from Russia aged roughly 6 to 100 years. Roughly 10 milliliters of peripheral blood were collected from each donor into EDTA-treated Vacutainer tubes. Ficoll-Paque density-gradient centrifugation was used to isolate PBMCs, with at least 6 million obtained per sample. Trizol reagent was used to extract total RNA from the PBMCs, yielding at least 5 micrograms per sample. For every donor, flow cytometry on a PBMC aliquot measured the percentage of naive CD45RAhigh/CD27high T cells. The clonotype was recovered from a man in his thirties or forties in good health. Sequencing was done on a sample of blood.

In nucleotides, the sequence is TGTGCCAGCAGGGATGGGGGTTCAGGCAATGAGCAGTTCTTC. Its translation reads: CASRDGGSGNEQFF. The V and J genes are TRBV12-3 or TRBV12-4 and TRBJ2-1; the D segment may tentatively be TRBD1 or TRBD2, each giving 5 matched bases. V and J are truncated by 6 bases and 6 bases respectively, leaving an intervening sequence of 15 bases. Reading from cysteine to phenylalanine, the CDR3 counts 14 amino acids. The entry retains the CDR3 DNA only, 42 bases that are in frame from base 1.